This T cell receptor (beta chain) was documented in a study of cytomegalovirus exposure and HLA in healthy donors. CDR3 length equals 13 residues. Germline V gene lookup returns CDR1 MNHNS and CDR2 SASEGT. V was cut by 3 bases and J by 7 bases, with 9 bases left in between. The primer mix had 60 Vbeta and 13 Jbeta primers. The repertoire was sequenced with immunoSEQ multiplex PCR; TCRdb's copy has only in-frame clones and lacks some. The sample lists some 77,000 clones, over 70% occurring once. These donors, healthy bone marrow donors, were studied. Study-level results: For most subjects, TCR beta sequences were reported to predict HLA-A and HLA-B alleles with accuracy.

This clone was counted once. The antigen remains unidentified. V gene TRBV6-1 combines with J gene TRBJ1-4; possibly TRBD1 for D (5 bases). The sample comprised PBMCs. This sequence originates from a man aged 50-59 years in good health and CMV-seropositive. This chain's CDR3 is CASSEVDSEKLFF. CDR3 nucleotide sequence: TGTGCCAGCAGTGAGGTAGACAGTGAAAAACTGTTTTTT.